This T cell receptor beta chain was sequenced for a study of T cell repertoires in cytomegalovirus infection. Overall study context: Shared public TCR beta signatures pointed to both CMV infection and a matching HLA type.

MiXCR, applied by TCRdb to the reads, yields one record per CDR3 protein. The table includes about 260,000 distinct CDR3 sequences, approximately 8.3% detected once. CDR1 is SGHDT, CDR2 YYEEEE, per germline. The CDR3 runs 15 residues. Trimming cost V 3 bases and J 8 bases; bases outside gene matches: 5. Sequences were obtained from PBMCs. The source of this sequence is a human donor in good health (CMV status not recorded). Some clones in this sample may be carry-over from other donors' samples. The V and J genes are TRBV5-6 and TRBJ2-1; 13 bases are a match to TRBD2. CDR3 DNA: TGTGCCAGCAGCTGGGGACTAGCGGGAAACCATGAGCAGTTCTTC. Residues: CASSWGLAGNHEQFF.